The clone carrying this T cell receptor beta chain came up many times. The antigen remains undetermined. The sample belongs to a study of identical twins. Study findings and constraints: Researchers reported weaker excess twin sharing in beta out-of-frame sequences. Findings depended on cross-sectional statistics rather than tracking the same donors.

Every sampled donor was Caucasian and healthy. From the 5' RACE reads, TCRdb called clonotypes with MiXCR, one entry per CDR3 protein. This repertoire shows roughly 250,000 distinct CDR3 sequences, 11% to 15% found once; its top ten account for 8.8%. V was clipped by 6 bases and J by 6 bases, with 11 bases between them. The germline V gene encodes CDR1 MNHEY and CDR2 SVGAGI. The CDR3 has 12 residues. Specimen: memory (CD45RO+) T cells sorted from blood. The sequence came from a woman between 18 and 29 years old in good health. The chain carries TRBV6-5 and TRBJ1-1, with unresolved D. CDR3 sequence (DNA): TGTGCCAGCAGAACTCCTAGGTCTGAAGCTTTCTTT. This encodes CASRTPRSEAFF.